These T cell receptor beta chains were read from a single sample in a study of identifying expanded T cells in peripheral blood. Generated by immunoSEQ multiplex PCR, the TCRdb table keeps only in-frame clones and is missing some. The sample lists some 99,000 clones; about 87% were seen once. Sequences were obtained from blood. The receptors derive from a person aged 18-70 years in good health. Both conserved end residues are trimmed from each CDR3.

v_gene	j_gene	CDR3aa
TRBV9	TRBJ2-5	ASSGRPGRGQETQY
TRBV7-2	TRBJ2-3	ASSFLSSGGRSDTQY
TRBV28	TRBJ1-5	ASSLWSQPQH
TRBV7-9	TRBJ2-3	ASSFPGLAGYPDTQY
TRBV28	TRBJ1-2	ASSLSAVSYGYT
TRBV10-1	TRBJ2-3	ASSNLLGGDTQY
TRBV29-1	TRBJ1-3	SVGGSNSGNTIY
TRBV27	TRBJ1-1	ASSYLDMNTEAF
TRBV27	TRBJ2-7	ASSLRGDSRTYEQY
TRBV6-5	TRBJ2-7	ASRKLGSYEQY
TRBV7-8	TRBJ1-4	ASRKGAIEKLF
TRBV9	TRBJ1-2	ASSQGMSGYT
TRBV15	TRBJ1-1	ATSNSGSYLNTEAF
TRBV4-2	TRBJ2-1	ASSQVGASGGGRLIHEQF
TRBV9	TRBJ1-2	ASSVITSSYGYT
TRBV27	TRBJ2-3	ASTQRGRLDTDTQY
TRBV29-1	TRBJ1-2	SGAEQGSYGYT
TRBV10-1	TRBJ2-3	ASSVREGTDTQY
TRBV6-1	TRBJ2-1	ASSPGLLNEQF
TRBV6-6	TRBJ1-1	ASSLTALGTEAF
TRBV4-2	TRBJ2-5	ASSQDAAGGPGETQY
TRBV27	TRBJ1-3	ASSPYPGQGAHWTGNTIY
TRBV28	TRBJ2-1	ASSTGGAYNEQF
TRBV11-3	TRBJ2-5	ASSFGVWETQY
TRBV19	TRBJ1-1	ASSNRGEAF
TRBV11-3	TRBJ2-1	ASSLGRGSTEQF
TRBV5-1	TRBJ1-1	ASSLAEGGTEAF
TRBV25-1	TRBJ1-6	ASINSPLH
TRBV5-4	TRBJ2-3	ASSLATGFQDTQY
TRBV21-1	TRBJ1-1	ASVDRGLPNSLNTEAF
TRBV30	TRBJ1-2	AWSVNRGGSHVGYT
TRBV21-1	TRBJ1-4	ASRSPREGEKLF
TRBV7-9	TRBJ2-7	ASSLATGTYEQY
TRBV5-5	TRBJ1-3	ASSFWPDSGNTIY
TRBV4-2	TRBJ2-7	ASSQDLSFYEQY
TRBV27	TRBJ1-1	ASSTPTGVEAF
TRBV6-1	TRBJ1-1	ASSDPAGTQLNTEAF
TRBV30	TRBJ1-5	AWSPGQGLSLVGNQPQH
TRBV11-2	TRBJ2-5	ASSSGGSQY
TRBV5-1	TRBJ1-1	ASSMTGNTEAF
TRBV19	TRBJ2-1	ASSIVAASSYNEQF
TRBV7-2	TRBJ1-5	ASSATGNQPQH
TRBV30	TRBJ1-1	AWSLHVWSEAF
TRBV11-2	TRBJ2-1	ASLGLAGGKGYNEQF
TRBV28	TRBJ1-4	ASRPDKWGEKLF
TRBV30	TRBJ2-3	AWSGGQSSTDTQY
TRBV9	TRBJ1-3	ASSIDSSGNTIY
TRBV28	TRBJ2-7	ASSQGQGYEQY
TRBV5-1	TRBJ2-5	ASTGGIGETQY
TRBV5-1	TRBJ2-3	ASSLGTSGGYTQY
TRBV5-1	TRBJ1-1	ASSLASQGRTEAF
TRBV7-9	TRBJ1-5	ASSLRGAGAQPQH